This T cell receptor (beta chain) was profiled in a study of response to subunit inactivated influenza vaccine listed by TCRdb under 2018. In the study overall: Deep quantitative profiling of the T cell receptor repertoire was used in the study to follow responses to a trivalent subunit inactivated influenza vaccine. Overall study outcomes, separate from this receptor: It was suggested by the authors that each seasonal influenza vaccination may recruit only a limited number of new T cells.

Receptor amplification or capture employed RT-PCR. Sequencing took place on an Illumina HiSeq 2500. In TCRdb, the public reads were trimmed at Q25 with fastp and aligned with MiXCR, with productive beta chains retained. All rows with the same CDR3 protein become a single entry with the most common DNA and genes. The sample table holds fewer than 700,000 distinct CDR3 sequences, of which 10% to 15% were seen once. The biggest ten clones account for about an eighth of the sample. The germline V and J ends show losses of 1 base and 2 bases respectively, and no gene match explains 5 bases of the junction. Spanning cysteine to phenylalanine, the CDR3 consists of 17 amino acids. Kept here is only the CDR3 DNA, which spans 51 bases and is read in frame from base 1. The germline V gene specifies LGHNA as CDR1 and YSLEER as CDR2. This specimen's time point label, interpreted: around 47 days after influenza vaccine administration.

This clonotype was observed a handful of times. Its binding antigen is unknown. The sample holds no much larger clone one base away, and base qualities are not on file. The TCR was taken from a man aged 50 to 60 who received an inactivated influenza vaccine. Donor details come from another sample of the same person, matched by shared clones. Recombination joined TRBV4-3 with TRBJ2-1; 10 middle bases align to TRBD1. The sample in question was PBMCs from blood, obtained 40 to 50 days after vaccination. The DNA reads TGCGCCAGCAGCCAAGGATATGGACAGGGGGCCTACAATGAGCAGTTCTTC. This is translated as CASSQGYGQGAYNEQFF.